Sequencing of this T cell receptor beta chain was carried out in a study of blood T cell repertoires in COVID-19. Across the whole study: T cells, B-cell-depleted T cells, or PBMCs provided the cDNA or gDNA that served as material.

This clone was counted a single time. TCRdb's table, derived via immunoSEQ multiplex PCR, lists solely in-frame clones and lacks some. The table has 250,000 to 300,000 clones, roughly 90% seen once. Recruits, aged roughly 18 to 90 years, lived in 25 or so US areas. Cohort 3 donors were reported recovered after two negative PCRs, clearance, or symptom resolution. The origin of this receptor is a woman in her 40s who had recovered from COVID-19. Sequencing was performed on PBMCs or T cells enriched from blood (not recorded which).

CDR3 coding DNA: TGTGCCAGCGGGACAGCCGATAATTCACCCCTCCACTTT. Translating it yields CASGTADNSPLHF. This chain connects TRBV27 to TRBJ1-6, with TRBD1 matching over 7 bases. The CDR3 totals 13 residues. The V gene end was trimmed by 8 bases and the J gene end by 5 bases; junction bases not matched to a gene: 3. CDR1 and CDR2 from the germline V gene are MNHEY and SMNVEV (reference sequence).